In its sample, the clone carrying this T cell receptor beta chain was seen a few times. Its antigen remains unidentified. This CDR3 comprises 10 residues. The V and J ends lost 3 bases and 15 bases respectively, with 9 bases between them. Germline loops: CDR1 SNHLY, CDR2 FYNNEI. This sample was taken from a study of T-cell memory formation after mild COVID-19. Study-wide background: In these data, TCR clusters were largely donor specific. Study conclusions and caveats: For second-wave clones that peaked at day 37, SARS-CoV-2 specificity went unverified. Mostly located in CM and EM were contracting CD4+ clones, with contracting CD8+ clones located in EMRA. Clones contracting across day 15 to 85 had a balanced CD4/CD8 profile; later expanding clones leaned CD4+.

TCRdb used MiXCR to reprocess the 5' RACE reads, holding one entry per CDR3 protein. The table includes some 310,000 distinct CDR3 sequences, around a fifth detected once. The V and J genes are TRBV2 and TRBJ2-4; D is undetermined. This receptor was identified in a man between 18 and 35 years old who had mild COVID-19 (a few samples of this study predate the infection). Cell type and time point are not known. The sequencing input was PBMCs or a T cell subset sorted from them (not recorded which). The CDR3, as DNA: TGTGCCAGCAGTGACCAGGTCCCGTACTTC. Amino acids: CASSDQVPYF. Based on the CDR3 plus reference TRBV2 and TRBJ2-4, the full variable domain is EPEVTQTPSHQVTQMGQEVILRCVPISNHLYFYWYRQILGQKVEFLVSFYNNEISEKSEIFDDQFSVERPDGSNFTLKIRSTKLEDSAMYFCASSDQVPYFGAGTRLSVL.